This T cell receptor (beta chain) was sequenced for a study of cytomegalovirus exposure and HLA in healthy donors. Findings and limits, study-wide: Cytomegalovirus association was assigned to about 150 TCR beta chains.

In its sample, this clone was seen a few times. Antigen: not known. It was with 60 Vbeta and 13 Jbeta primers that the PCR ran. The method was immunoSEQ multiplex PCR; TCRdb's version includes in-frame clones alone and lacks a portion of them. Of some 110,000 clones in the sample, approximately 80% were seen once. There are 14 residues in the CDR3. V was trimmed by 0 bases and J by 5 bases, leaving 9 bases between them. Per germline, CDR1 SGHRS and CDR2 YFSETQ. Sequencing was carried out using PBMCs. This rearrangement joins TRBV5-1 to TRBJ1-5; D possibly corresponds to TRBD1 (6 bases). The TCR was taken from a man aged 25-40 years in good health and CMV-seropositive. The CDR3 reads CASSLGQADQPQHF. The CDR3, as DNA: TGCGCCAGCAGCTTGGGACAGGCGGATCAGCCCCAGCATTTT.